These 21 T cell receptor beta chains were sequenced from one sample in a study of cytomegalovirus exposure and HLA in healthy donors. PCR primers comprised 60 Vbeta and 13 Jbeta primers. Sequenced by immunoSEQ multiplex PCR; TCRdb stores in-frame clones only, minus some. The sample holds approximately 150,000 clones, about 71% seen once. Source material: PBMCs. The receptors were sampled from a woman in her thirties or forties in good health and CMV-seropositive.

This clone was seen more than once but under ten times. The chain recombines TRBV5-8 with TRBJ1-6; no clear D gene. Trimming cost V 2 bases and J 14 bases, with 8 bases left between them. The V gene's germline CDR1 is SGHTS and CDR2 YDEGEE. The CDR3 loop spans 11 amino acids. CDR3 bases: TGTGCCAGCAGCTTATCTTTATCCCTCCACTTT. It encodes CASSLSLSLHF.

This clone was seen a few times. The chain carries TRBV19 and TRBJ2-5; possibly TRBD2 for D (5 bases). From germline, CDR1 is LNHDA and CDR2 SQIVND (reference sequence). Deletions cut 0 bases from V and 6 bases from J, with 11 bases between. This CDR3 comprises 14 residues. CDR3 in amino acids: CASSIERAGQTQYF. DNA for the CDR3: TGTGCCAGTAGTATAGAGCGGGCCGGGCAGACCCAGTACTTC. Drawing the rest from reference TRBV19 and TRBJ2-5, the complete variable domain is DGGITQSPKYLFRKEGQNVTLSCEQNLNHDAMYWYRQDPGQGLRLIYYSQIVNDFQKGDIAEGYSVSREKKESFPLTVTSAQKNPTAFYLCASSIERAGQTQYFGPGTRLLVL.

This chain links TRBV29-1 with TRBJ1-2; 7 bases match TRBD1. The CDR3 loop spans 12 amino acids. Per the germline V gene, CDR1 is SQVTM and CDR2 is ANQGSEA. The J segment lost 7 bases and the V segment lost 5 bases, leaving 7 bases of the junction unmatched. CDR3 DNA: TGCAGCGTTCCAGGGGGTGGGGTTGGCTACACCTTC. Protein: CSVPGGGVGYTF.

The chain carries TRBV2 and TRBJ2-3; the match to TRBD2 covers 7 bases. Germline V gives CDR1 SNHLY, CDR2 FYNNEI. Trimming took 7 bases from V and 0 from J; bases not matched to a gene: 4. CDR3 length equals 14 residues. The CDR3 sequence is CASIWTRSTDTQYF. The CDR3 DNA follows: TGTGCCAGCATATGGACTAGGAGCACAGATACGCAGTATTTT.

The chain's CDR3 is CSVTPGEGLWGYTF. CDR3 sequence (DNA): TGCAGCGTGACCCCCGGGGAGGGGTTGTGGGGCTACACCTTC. The V gene is TRBV29-1, the J gene TRBJ1-2; D may be TRBD1 (5 bases). Germline V lookup: CDR1 SQVTM, CDR2 ANQGSEA. Trimming stripped 6 bases from V and 8 bases from J, with 22 bases between. The CDR3 covers 14 residues.

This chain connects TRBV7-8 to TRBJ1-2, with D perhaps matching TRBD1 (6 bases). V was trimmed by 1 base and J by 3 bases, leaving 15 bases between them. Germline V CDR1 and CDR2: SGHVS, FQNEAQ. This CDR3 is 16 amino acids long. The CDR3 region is CASSLGQANGDYGYTF. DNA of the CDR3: TGTGCCAGCAGCTTAGGACAGGCAAATGGTGACTATGGCTACACCTTC.

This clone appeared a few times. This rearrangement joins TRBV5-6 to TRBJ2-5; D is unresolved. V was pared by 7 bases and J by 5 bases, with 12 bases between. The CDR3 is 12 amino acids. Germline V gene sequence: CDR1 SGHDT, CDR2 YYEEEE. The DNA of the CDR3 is TGTGCCAGCGCCCAGGATGGGGAGACCCAGTACTTC. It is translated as CASAQDGETQYF.

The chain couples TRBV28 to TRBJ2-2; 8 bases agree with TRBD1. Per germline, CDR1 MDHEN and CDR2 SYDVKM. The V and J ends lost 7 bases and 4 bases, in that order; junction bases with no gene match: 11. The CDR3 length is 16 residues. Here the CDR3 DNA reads TGTGCCAGCACCCCAACGGGGACAGGCCCCACCGGGGAGCTGTTTTTT. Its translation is CASTPTGTGPTGELFF.

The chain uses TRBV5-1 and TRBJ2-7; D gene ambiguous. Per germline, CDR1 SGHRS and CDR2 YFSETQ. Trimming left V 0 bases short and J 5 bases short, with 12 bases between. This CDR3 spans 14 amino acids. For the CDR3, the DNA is TGCGCCAGCAGCTTGGGGCAGGCAAGTAACGAGCAGTACTTC. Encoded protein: CASSLGQASNEQYF.

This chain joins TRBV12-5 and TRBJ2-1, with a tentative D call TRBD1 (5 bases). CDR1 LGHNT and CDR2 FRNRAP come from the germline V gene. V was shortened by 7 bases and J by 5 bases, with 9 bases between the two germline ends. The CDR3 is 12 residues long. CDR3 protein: CASVTGHNEQFF. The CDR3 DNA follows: TGTGCTAGTGTTACAGGACACAATGAGCAGTTCTTC.

The chain's CDR3 is CATSSPGTKNTEAFF. For the CDR3, the DNA is TGTGCCACCAGCAGTCCCGGGACAAAGAACACTGAAGCTTTCTTT. This chain joins TRBV15 and TRBJ1-1; D may be TRBD1 (6 bases). V was clipped by 3 bases and J by 1 base, with 12 bases between them. CDR1 is LNHNV, CDR2 YYDKDF, per germline (reference sequence). The CDR3 totals 15 residues. The whole variable domain, remainder taken from reference TRBV15 and TRBJ1-1, is DAMVIQNPRYQVTQFGKPVTLSCSQTLNHNVMYWYQQKSSQAPKLLFHYYDKDFNNEADTPDNFQSRRPNTSFCFLDIRSPGLGDTAMYLCATSSPGTKNTEAFFGQGTRLTVV.

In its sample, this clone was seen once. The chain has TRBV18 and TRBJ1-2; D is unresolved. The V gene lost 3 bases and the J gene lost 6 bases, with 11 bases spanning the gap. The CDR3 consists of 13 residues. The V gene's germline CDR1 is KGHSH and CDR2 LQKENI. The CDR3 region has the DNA TGTGCCAGCTCACCCGGGATTGATGATGGCTACACCTTC. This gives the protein CASSPGIDDGYTF.

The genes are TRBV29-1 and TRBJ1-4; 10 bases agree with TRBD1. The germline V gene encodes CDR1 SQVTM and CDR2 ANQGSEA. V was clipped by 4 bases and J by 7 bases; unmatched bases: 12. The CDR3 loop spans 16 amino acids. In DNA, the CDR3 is TGCAGCGTTGGGGAAAGAGACAGGGGGCTTTCTGAAAAACTGTTTTTT. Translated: CSVGERDRGLSEKLFF.

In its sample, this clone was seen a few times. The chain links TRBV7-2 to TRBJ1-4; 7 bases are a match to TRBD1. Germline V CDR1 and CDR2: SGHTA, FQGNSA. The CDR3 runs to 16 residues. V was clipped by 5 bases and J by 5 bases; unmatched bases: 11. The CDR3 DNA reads TGTGCCAGCAGCGCCTCAACAGGGGCCCTAAATGAAAAACTGTTTTTT. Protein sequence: CASSASTGALNEKLFF.

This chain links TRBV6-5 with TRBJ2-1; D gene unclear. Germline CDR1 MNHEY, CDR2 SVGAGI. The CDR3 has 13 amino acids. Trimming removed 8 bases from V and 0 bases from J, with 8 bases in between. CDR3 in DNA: TGTGCCAGCGTGGAGAGCTCCTACAATGAGCAGTTCTTC. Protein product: CASVESSYNEQFF.

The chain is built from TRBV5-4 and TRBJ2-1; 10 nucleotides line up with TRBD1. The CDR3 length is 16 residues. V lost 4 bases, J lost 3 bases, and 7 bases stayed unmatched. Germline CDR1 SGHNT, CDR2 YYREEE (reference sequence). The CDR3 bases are TGTGCCAGCAGCAGCAGGACAGGGGGAGGCTACAATGAGCAGTTCTTC. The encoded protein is CASSSRTGGGYNEQFF.

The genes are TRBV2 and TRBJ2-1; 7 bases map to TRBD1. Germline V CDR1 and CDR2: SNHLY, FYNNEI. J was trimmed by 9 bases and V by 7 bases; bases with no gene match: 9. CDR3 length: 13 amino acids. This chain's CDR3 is CASKGDSSREQFF. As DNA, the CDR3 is TGTGCCAGCAAGGGGGACAGTTCGCGTGAGCAGTTCTTC.

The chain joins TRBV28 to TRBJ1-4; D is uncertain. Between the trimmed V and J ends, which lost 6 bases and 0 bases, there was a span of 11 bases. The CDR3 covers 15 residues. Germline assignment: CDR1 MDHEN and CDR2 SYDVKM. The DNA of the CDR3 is TGTGCCAGCAGACCTAGTCTTTCAACTAATGAAAAACTGTTTTTT. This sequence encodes CASRPSLSTNEKLFF.

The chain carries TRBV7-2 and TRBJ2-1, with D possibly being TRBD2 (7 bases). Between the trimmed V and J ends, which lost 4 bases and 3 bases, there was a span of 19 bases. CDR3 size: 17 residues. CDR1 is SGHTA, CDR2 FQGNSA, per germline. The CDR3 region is CASSSYVGGAVYNEQFF. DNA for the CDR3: TGTGCCAGCAGCTCCTATGTGGGGGGGGCGGTCTACAATGAGCAGTTCTTC. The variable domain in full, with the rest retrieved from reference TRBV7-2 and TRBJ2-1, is GAGVSQSPSNKVTEKGKDVELRCDPISGHTALYWYRQSLGQGLEFLIYFQGNSAPDKSGLPSDRFSAERTGGSVSTLTIQRTQQEDSAVYLCASSSYVGGAVYNEQFFGPGTRLTVL.

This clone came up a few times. The CDR3 region has the DNA TGTGCCAGTAGTATCGGGACAGGGGTCCCCGGGGAGCTGTTTTTT. Translated, it gives CASSIGTGVPGELFF. This chain uses TRBV19 with TRBJ2-2, with TRBD1 identical over 10 bases. The ends lost 3 bases at V and 6 bases at J; junction bases unmatched: 4. In germline, CDR1 is LNHDA, CDR2 SQIVND (reference sequence). CDR3 length: 15 amino acids. Looking up the rest from reference TRBV19 and TRBJ2-2 gives the full variable domain: DGGITQSPKYLFRKEGQNVTLSCEQNLNHDAMYWYRQDPGQGLRLIYYSQIVNDFQKGDIAEGYSVSREKKESFPLTVTSAQKNPTAFYLCASSIGTGVPGELFFGEGSRLTVL.

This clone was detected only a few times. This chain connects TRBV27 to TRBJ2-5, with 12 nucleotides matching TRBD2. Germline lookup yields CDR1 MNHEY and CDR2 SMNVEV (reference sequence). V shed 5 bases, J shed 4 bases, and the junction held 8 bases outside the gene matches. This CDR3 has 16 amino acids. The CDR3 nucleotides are TGTGCCAGCAGTGCAAGACTAGCGGGGGTGGGAGAGACCCAGTACTTC. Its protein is CASSARLAGVGETQYF.